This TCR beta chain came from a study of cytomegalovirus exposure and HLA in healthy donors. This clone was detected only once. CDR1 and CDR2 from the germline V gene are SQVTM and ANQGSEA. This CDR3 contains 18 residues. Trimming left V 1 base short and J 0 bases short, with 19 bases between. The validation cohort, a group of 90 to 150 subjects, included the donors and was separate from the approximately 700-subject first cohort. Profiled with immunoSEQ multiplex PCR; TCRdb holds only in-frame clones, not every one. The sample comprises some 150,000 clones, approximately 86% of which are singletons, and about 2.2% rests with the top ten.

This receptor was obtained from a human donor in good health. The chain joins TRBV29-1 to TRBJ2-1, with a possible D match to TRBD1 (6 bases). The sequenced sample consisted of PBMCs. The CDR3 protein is CSVEARGRGRRSYNEQFF. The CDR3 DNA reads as TGCAGCGTTGAAGCGAGGGGCAGGGGCCGACGCTCCTACAATGAGCAGTTCTTC.